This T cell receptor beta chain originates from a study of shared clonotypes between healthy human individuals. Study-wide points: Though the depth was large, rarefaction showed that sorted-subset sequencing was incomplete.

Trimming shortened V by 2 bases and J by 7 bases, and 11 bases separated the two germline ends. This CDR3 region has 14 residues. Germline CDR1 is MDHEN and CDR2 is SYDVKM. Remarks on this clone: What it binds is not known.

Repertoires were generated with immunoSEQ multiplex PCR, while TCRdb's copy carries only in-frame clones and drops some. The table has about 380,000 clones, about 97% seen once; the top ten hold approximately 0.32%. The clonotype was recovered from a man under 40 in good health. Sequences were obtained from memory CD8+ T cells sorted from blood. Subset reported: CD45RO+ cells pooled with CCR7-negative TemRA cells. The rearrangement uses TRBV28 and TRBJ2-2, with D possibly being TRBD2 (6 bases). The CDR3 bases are TGTGCCAGCAGTTTAGAAGGAGCGGGCGGGGAGCTGTTTTTT. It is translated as CASSLEGAGGELFF.